The 9 T cell receptor beta chains below were found in one sample sequenced in a study of technical replicates of blood from a few donors. The method was immunoSEQ multiplex PCR; TCRdb's version includes in-frame clones alone and lacks a portion of them. The profile shows approximately 87,000 clones, 85% to 95% of them singletons. Sample: T cells isolated from PBMCs. These receptors came from a human donor in good health.

The chain uses TRBV19 and TRBJ2-7, with TRBD1 matching 11 bases. Germline lookup yields CDR1 LNHDA and CDR2 SQIVND (reference sequence). The CDR3 consists of 14 residues. With 4 bases clipped from V and 9 bases from J, the junction kept 8 bases outside the gene matches. CDR3 DNA sequence: TGTGCCAGTAGTAAAGGACAGGGGGCCGAGAGGCAGTACTTC. It encodes CASSKGQGAERQYF.

V gene TRBV5-4 combines with J gene TRBJ1-2; 7 nucleotides match TRBD1. The CDR3 sequence is 15 residues long. The V segment lost 4 bases and the J segment 0 bases; nucleotides outside the gene matches: 6. Germline assignment: CDR1 SGHNT and CDR2 YYREEE (reference sequence). The CDR3 bases are TGTGCCAGCAGCCCGAAGACAGGGACTAACTATGGCTACACCTTC. It is translated as CASSPKTGTNYGYTF.

CDR3 in DNA: TGTGCCTGGAGTGTAGGACAGTATGGCTACACCTTC. Translation: CAWSVGQYGYTF. The V and J genes are TRBV30 and TRBJ1-2; D may be TRBD1 (6 bases). Trimming cost V 0 bases and J 5 bases, with 7 bases left between them. The CDR3 length is 12 residues. Germline CDR1 is GTSNPN and CDR2 is SVGIG (reference sequence).

The chain carries TRBV29-1 and TRBJ2-2, with TRBD1 matching over 10 bases. Per germline, CDR1 SQVTM and CDR2 ANQGSEA. This CDR3 spans 14 amino acids. With 7 bases clipped from V and 4 bases from J, the junction kept 6 bases outside the gene matches. The CDR3: CSAGTGVGTGELFF. The CDR3 DNA sequence: TGCAGCGCCGGGACAGGGGTTGGCACCGGGGAGCTGTTTTTT.

The chain's CDR3 is CASSADRATEAFF. CDR3 coding DNA: TGTGCCAGCAGTGCGGACAGGGCAACTGAAGCTTTCTTT. The chain couples TRBV2 to TRBJ1-1; TRBD1 matches at 8 bases. This CDR3 contains 13 residues. Germline values: CDR1 SNHLY, CDR2 FYNNEI. V was clipped by 4 bases and J by 5 bases; unmatched bases: 3.

The chain carries TRBV27 and TRBJ2-7; D is uncertain. V shed 7 bases and J shed 6 bases, with 10 bases lying between them. The germline V gene has CDR1 MNHEY and CDR2 SMNVEV (reference sequence). The CDR3 length is 11 residues. The CDR3 coding sequence is TGTGCCAGCATTCAGACTGGCGAGCAGTACTTC. Protein product: CASIQTGEQYF.

This chain connects TRBV14 to TRBJ1-3; 9 bases fit TRBD1. V dropped 0 bases and J dropped 2; count of bases not matched to a gene: 5. This CDR3 comprises 17 residues. Germline V gene sequence: CDR1 SGHDN, CDR2 FVKESK. The CDR3 region is CASSQDWDRVTGNTIYF. The CDR3, as DNA: TGTGCCAGCAGCCAAGATTGGGACAGGGTGACTGGAAACACCATATATTTT.

The chain carries TRBV14 and TRBJ2-1; D gene unclear. CDR3 length equals 16 residues. Germline CDR1 and CDR2: SGHDN and FVKESK. V lost 3 bases and J lost 4, with 16 bases in between. This CDR3 reads CASSQELASMYNEQFF. In nucleotides, the CDR3 is TGTGCCAGCAGCCAGGAGCTTGCTTCAATGTACAATGAGCAGTTCTTC.

This chain links TRBV6-6 with TRBJ1-1; 8 nucleotides match TRBD1. Germline V gene lookup returns CDR1 MNHNY and CDR2 SVGAGI (reference sequence). V lost 7 bases to trimming and J lost 6 bases; unmatched junction nucleotides: 7. The CDR3 has 13 amino acids. The CDR3 sequence: CASILGQGSEAFF. Written as DNA, the CDR3 is TGTGCCAGCATCCTCGGACAGGGCTCTGAAGCTTTCTTT.